Presented here are 2 T cell receptor beta chains from one specimen sequenced in a study of cytomegalovirus exposure and HLA in healthy donors. The PCR employed 60 Vbeta primers together with 13 Jbeta primers. Only in-frame clones appear in the TCRdb table, and some are missing; sequencing was by immunoSEQ multiplex PCR. This sample has tens of thousands of clones, with around three quarters found just once. Sequencing input: PBMCs. These TCRs come from a man in his thirties or forties in good health and CMV-seronegative.

This chain joins TRBV19 and TRBJ2-5; D gene unclear. There are 14 residues in the CDR3. Trimming shortened V by 9 bases and J by 5 bases, and 19 bases separated the two germline ends. Germline assignment: CDR1 LNHDA and CDR2 SQIVND (reference sequence). CDR3 bases: TGTGCCAGCCAGGCAACCCAGACCAAGGAGACCCAGTACTTC. Its translation is CASQATQTKETQYF. The whole variable domain, filled in from reference TRBV19 and TRBJ2-5, reads DGGITQSPKYLFRKEGQNVTLSCEQNLNHDAMYWYRQDPGQGLRLIYYSQIVNDFQKGDIAEGYSVSREKKESFPLTVTSAQKNPTAFYLCASQATQTKETQYFGPGTRLLVL.

This chain connects TRBV7-2 to TRBJ2-7, with a weak D call TRBD2 (7 bases). Trimming cost V 3 bases and J 2 bases, with 17 bases left between them. From germline, CDR1 is SGHTA and CDR2 FQGNSA. The CDR3 loop spans 16 amino acids. CDR3 in DNA: TGTGCCAGCAGCTTTCTGCGGCGGGGGCCTCCCTACGAGCAGTACTTC. It yields the protein CASSFLRRGPPYEQYF.